A selection of T cell receptor beta chains follows, all from one sample in a study of radiation and T cells in renal cell carcinoma. This table comes from immunoSEQ multiplex PCR, and its TCRdb copy is limited to in-frame clones, with some not included. The sample lists about 140,000 clones, less than 90% occurring once. The material sequenced was blood, taken from a patient whose treatment included radiotherapy and nephrectomy. Every receptor here comes from a woman in her fifties or sixties with renal cell carcinoma. Each CDR3 is given with its conserved first and last residue.

cdr3_aa,j_call,v_call
CASSGTGQVQYF,TRBJ2-7,TRBV9
CSVGQINEQYF,TRBJ2-7,TRBV29-1
CSGALQGNTIYF,TRBJ1-3,TRBV29-1
CASSDPNYGYTF,TRBJ1-2,TRBV6-6
CASSTQGDRPYEQYF,TRBJ2-7,TRBV7-2
CASTGGTYEQYF,TRBJ2-7,TRBV6-5
CASTDRSRSYEQYF,TRBJ2-7,TRBV5-1
CATSRDQLAGYEQYF,TRBJ2-7,TRBV15
CASSELRQGDSEQFF,TRBJ2-1,TRBV10-1
CASSLQASDNEQFF,TRBJ2-1,TRBV5-1
CSVSTGGQPQHF,TRBJ1-5,TRBV29-1
CASSFDRVGTYEQYF,TRBJ2-7,TRBV7-2
CASSLEAASYYGYTF,TRBJ1-2,TRBV7-6
CASSEDLGEYMNTEAFF,TRBJ1-1,TRBV6-1
CASSRRDGGNQPQHF,TRBJ1-5,TRBV19
CAWTEKDRNTGELFF,TRBJ2-2,TRBV30
CASSESGGGRTEAFF,TRBJ1-1,TRBV25-1
CASSIGGTFYNEQFF,TRBJ2-1,TRBV19
CASSPSRSSGNTIYF,TRBJ1-3,TRBV19
CASSRGQNYEQYF,TRBJ2-7,TRBV7-7
CSVENRVQAGYTF,TRBJ1-2,TRBV29-1
CASSYQNTEAFF,TRBJ1-1,TRBV6-5
CASRVEQSSYNEQFF,TRBJ2-1,TRBV6-5
CASSWAGGRARYGYTF,TRBJ1-2,TRBV11-2
CASSQRRGQNGYTF,TRBJ1-2,TRBV4-3
CASQRENTEAFF,TRBJ1-1,TRBV4-2
CASSVGPMNTEAFF,TRBJ1-1,TRBV9
CASSIGGSQPQHF,TRBJ1-5,TRBV19
CSVEAGPDEQYF,TRBJ2-7,TRBV29-1
CASSLGIGGVSGNTIYF,TRBJ1-3,TRBV13
CASSSTTLNTEAFF,TRBJ1-1,TRBV7-9
CASSLGGAQPQHF,TRBJ1-5,TRBV5-6
CASSEPTSGRHSYEQYF,TRBJ2-7,TRBV2
CASSYSWDVGVWGYTF,TRBJ1-2,TRBV6-5
CSVVLGVNTGELFF,TRBJ2-2,TRBV29-1
CASSRQGTRNQPQHF,TRBJ1-5,TRBV6-5
CASSSEGLAGEQFF,TRBJ2-1,TRBV7-9
CASSVSWTPTHEQYF,TRBJ2-7,TRBV9
CASSIRATNYEQYF,TRBJ2-7,TRBV6-1
CASSRHSGGDTDTQYF,TRBJ2-3,TRBV7-9
CAISEGKGNTEAFF,TRBJ1-1,TRBV10-3
CASSSGTFEADTQYF,TRBJ2-3,TRBV7-2
CASSLGEMNEQYF,TRBJ2-7,TRBV28
CASGQGWDTEAFF,TRBJ1-1,TRBV6-1
CASSLAGYPSSYEQYF,TRBJ2-7,TRBV5-5
CASSASGRASPDTQYF,TRBJ2-3,TRBV5-1
CASTPNQGTEAFF,TRBJ1-1,TRBV7-8
CASSLGRPDPYEQYF,TRBJ2-7,TRBV5-1
CASSLRTSTSGNQETQYF,TRBJ2-5,TRBV5-6
CASSSKTVTEKLFF,TRBJ1-4,TRBV5-1
CASSQDYTGVEKLFF,TRBJ1-4,TRBV4-1
CASSPGLAGNSYEQYF,TRBJ2-7,TRBV7-9